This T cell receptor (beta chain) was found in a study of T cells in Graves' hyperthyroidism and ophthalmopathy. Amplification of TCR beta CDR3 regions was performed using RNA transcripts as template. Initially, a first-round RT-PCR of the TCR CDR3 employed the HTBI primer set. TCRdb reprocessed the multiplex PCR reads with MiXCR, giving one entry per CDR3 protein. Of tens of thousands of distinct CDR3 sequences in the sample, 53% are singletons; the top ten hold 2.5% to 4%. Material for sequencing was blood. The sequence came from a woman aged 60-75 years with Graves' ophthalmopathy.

The DNA for the CDR3 is TGCAGCGTTGTAACTAGCGGGGGGCAAGATACGCAGTATTTT. Translated, it gives CSVVTSGGQDTQYF. This chain connects TRBV29-1 to TRBJ2-3; the match to TRBD2 covers 12 bases. V gave up 4 bases and J gave up 5 bases; unmatched junction bases: 4. This CDR3 region has 14 residues. The germline V gene has CDR1 SQVTM and CDR2 ANQGSEA.